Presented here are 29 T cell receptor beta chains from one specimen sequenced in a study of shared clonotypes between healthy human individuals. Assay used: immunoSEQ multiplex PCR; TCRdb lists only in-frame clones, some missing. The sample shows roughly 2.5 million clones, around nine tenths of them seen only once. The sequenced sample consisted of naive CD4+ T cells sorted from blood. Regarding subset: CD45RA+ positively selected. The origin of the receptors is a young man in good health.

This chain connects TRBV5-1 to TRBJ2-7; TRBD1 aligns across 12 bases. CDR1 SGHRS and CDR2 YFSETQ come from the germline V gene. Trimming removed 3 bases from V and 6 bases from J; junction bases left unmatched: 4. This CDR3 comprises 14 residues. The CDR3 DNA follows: TGCGCCAGCAGCTGGGACAGGGGGCAGAGCGAGCAGTACTTC. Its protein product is CASSWDRGQSEQYF.

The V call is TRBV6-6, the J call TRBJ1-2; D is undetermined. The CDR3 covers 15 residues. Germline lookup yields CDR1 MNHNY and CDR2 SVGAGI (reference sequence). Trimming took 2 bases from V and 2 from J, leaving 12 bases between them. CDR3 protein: CASSYITGRNYGYTF. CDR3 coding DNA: TGTGCCAGCAGTTACATCACCGGACGGAACTATGGCTACACCTTC.

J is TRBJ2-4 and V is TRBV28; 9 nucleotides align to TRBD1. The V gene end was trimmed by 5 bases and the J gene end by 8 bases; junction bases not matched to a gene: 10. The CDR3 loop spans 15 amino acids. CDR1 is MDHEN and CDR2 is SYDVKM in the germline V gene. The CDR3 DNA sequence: TGTGCCAGCAGTAACAGGGGGCGCTGGATGGACATTCAGTACTTC. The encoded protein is CASSNRGRWMDIQYF.

CDR3 sequence reads: CASRSGQGRDYGYTF. CDR3 nucleotide sequence: TGTGCCAGCAGGAGCGGACAGGGTAGGGACTATGGCTACACCTTC. The genes are TRBV6-5 and TRBJ1-2; TRBD1 aligns across 8 bases. V lost 6 bases and J lost 3; bases outside the gene matches: 9. Germline CDR1 MNHEY, CDR2 SVGAGI. The CDR3 runs to 15 residues.

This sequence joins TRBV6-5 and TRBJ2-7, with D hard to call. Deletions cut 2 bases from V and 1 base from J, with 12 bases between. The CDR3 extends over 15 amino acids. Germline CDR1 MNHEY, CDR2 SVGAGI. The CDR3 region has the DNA TGTGCCAGCAGTTACGGGCAGGCCCCTTCCTACGAGCAGTACTTC. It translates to CASSYGQAPSYEQYF.

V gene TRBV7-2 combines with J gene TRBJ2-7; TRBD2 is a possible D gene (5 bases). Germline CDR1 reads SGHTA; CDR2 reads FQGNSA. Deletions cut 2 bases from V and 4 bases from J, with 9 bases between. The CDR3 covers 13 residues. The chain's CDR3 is CASSLYSGYEQYF. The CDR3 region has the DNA TGTGCCAGCAGCTTATATTCGGGATACGAGCAGTACTTC.

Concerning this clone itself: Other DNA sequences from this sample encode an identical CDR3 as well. CDR3 protein: CSAQQETQYF. The CDR3 DNA follows: TGCAGTGCCCAGCAAGAGACCCAGTACTTC. The chain links TRBV20-1 to TRBJ2-5, with D uncertain. Germline V CDR1 and CDR2: DFQATT, SNEGSKA (reference sequence). The CDR3 is made up of 10 amino acids. V was clipped by 6 bases and J by 2 bases, with 4 bases between them.

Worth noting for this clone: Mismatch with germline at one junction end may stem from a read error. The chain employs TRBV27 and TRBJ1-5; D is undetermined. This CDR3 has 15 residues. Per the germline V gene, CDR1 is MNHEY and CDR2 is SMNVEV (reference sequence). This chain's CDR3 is CAGSLSPSSNQPQHF. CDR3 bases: TGTGCCGGCAGTTTATCTCCAAGTAGCAATCAGCCCCAGCATTTT.

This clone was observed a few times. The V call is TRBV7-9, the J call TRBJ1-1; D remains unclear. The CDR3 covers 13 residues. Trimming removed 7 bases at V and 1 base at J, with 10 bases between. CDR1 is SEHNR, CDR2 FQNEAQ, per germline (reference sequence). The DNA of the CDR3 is TGTGCCAGCAACCTAGGAGGGAACACTGAAGCTTTCTTT. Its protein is CASNLGGNTEAFF.

The CDR3 nucleotides are TGTGCCAGCAGCTTTTATGGACAGGGGGGGTACGAGCAGTACTTC. Protein: CASSFYGQGGYEQYF. The chain joins TRBV7-2 to TRBJ2-7, with 10 bases aligning to TRBD1. Trimming cost V 3 bases and J 4 bases; bases outside gene matches: 6. The CDR3 has 15 residues. The germline gives CDR1 SGHTA, CDR2 FQGNSA.

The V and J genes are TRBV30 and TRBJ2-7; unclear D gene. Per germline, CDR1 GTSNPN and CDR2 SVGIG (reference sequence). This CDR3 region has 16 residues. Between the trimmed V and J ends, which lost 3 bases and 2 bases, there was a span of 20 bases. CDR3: CAWRDPLWSPTYEQYF. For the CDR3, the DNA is TGTGCCTGGAGGGACCCGCTTTGGAGCCCTACCTACGAGCAGTACTTC.

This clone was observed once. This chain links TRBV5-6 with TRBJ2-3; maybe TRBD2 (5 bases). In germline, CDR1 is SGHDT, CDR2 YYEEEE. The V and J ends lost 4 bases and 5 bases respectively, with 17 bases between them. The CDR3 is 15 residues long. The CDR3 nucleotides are TGTGCCAGCAGCCCTTCGGCTAGCCGAGGAGATACGCAGTATTTT. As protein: CASSPSASRGDTQYF.

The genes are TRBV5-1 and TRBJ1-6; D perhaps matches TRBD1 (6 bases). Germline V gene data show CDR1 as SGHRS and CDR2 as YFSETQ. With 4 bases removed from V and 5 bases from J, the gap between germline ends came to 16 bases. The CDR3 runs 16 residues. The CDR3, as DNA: TGCGCCAGCAGCGTGGGAGACAGGTTCAATAATTCACCCCTCCACTTT. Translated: CASSVGDRFNNSPLHF.

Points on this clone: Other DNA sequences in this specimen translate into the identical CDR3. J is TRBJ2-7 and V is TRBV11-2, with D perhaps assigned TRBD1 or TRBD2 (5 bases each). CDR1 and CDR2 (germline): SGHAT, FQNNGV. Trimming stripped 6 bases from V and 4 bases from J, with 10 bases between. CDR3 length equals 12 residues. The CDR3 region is CASSRDGYEQYF. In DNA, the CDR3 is TGTGCCAGCAGTCGGGACGGTTACGAGCAGTACTTC.

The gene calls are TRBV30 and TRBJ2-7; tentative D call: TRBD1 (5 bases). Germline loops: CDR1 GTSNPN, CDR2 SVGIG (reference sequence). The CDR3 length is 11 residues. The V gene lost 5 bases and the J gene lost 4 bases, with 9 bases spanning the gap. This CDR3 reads CAWQKGYEQYF. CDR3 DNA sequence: TGTGCCTGGCAAAAGGGGTACGAGCAGTACTTC.

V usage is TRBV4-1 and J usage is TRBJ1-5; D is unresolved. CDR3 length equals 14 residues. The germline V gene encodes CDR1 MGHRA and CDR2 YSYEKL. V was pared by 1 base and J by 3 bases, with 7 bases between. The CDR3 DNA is TGCGCCAGCAGCCAAGGAGGAGTCAATCAGCCCCAGCATTTT. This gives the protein CASSQGGVNQPQHF.

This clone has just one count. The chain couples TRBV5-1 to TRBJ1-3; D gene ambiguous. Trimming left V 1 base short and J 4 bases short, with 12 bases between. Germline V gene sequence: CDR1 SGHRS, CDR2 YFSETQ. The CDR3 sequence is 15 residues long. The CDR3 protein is CASSLSRDAGNTIYF. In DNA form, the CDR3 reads TGCGCCAGCAGCTTGAGTCGTGATGCCGGAAACACCATATATTTT.

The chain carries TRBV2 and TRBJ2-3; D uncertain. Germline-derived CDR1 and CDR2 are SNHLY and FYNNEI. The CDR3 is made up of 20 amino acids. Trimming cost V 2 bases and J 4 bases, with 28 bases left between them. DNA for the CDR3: TGTGCCAGCAGTGAACGTATGGGTTTTGGAAGGCGCAGCCGGGCAGATACGCAGTATTTT. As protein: CASSERMGFGRRSRADTQYF.

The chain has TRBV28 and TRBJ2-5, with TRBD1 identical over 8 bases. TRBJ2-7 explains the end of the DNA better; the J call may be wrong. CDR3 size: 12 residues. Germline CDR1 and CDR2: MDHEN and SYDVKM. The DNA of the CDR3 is TGTGCCAGCAGATCGACAGGGGACGAGCAGTACTTC. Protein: CASRSTGDEQYF.

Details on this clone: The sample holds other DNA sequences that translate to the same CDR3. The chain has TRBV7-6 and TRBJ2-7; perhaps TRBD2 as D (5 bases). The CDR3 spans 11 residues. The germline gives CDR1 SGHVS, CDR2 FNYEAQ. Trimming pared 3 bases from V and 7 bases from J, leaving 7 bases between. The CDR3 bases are TGTGCCAGCAGCTTCGGCGGGGAGCAGTACTTC. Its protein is CASSFGGEQYF.

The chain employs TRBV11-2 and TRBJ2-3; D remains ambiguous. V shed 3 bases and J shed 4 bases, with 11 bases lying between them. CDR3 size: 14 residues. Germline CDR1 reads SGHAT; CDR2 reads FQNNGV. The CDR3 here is CASSLTPGPDTQYF. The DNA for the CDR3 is TGTGCCAGCAGCTTGACCCCCGGGCCAGATACGCAGTATTTT.

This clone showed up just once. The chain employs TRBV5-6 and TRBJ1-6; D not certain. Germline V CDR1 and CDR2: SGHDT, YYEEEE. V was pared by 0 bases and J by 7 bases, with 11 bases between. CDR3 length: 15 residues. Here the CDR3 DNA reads TGTGCCAGCAGCTTGGATCCAAGGGAAAATTCACCCCTCCACTTT. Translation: CASSLDPRENSPLHF.

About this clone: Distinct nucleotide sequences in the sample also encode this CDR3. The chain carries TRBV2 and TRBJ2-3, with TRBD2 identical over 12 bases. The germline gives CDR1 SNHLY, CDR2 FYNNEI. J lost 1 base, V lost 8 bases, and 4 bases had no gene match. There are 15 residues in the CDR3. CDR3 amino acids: CASSRLAGGTDTQYF. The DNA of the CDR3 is TGTGCCAGCTCTAGACTAGCGGGAGGCACAGATACGCAGTATTTT. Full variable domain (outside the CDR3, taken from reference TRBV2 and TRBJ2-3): EPEVTQTPSHQVTQMGQEVILRCVPISNHLYFYWYRQILGQKVEFLVSFYNNEISEKSEIFDDQFSVERPDGSNFTLKIRSTKLEDSAMYFCASSRLAGGTDTQYFGPGTRLTVL.

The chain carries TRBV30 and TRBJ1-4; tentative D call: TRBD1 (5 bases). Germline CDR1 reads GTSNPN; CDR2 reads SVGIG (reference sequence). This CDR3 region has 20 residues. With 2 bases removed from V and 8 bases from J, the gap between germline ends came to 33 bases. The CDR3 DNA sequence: TGTGCCTGGAGTTCTCTTCGAACCGGGACGGGATCGCTCGGTGGGGAAAAACTGTTTTTT. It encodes CAWSSLRTGTGSLGGEKLFF.

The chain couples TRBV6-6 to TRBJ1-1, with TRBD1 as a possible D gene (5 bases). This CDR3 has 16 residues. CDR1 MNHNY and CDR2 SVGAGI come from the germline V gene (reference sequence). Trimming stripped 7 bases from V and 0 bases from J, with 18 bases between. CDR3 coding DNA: TGTGCCAGCACCCTGCTGGGGCCGGGCATGAACACTGAAGCTTTCTTT. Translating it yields CASTLLGPGMNTEAFF.

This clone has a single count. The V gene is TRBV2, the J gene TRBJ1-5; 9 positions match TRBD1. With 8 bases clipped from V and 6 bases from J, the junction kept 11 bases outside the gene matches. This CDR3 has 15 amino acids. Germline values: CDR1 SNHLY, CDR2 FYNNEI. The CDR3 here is CASRGETGGFQPQHF. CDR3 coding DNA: TGTGCCAGCCGGGGGGAAACAGGGGGCTTTCAGCCCCAGCATTTT.

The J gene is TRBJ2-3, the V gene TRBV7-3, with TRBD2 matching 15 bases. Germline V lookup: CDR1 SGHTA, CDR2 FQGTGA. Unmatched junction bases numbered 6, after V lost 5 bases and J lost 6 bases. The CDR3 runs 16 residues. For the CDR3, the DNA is TGTGCCAGCAGCCGCGGGACTAGCGGGGGGTCTGATACGCAGTATTTT. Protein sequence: CASSRGTSGGSDTQYF.

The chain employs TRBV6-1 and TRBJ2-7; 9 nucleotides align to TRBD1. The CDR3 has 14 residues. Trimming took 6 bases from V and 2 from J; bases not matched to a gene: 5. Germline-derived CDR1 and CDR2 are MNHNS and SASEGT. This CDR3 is CASRQGATPYEQYF. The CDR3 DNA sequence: TGTGCCAGCAGACAGGGGGCTACTCCCTACGAGCAGTACTTC.

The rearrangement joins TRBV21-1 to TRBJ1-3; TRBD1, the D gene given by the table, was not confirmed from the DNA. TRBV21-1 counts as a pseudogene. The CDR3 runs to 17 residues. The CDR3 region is CASSKGQGGADGNTIYF. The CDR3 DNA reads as TGTGCCAGCAGCAAAGGACAAGGGGGCGCGGATGGAAACACCATATATTTT.